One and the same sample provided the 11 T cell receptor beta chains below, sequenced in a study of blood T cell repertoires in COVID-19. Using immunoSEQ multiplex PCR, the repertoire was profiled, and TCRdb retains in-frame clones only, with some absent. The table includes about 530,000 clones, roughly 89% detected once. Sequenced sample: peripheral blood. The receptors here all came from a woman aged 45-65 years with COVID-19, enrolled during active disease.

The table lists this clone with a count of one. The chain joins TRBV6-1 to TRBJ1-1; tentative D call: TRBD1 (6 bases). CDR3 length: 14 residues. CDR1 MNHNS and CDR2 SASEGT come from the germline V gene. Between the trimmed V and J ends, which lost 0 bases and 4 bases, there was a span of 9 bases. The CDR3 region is CASSEAGGGTEAFF. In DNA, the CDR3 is TGTGCCAGCAGTGAAGCGGGAGGGGGCACTGAAGCTTTCTTT.

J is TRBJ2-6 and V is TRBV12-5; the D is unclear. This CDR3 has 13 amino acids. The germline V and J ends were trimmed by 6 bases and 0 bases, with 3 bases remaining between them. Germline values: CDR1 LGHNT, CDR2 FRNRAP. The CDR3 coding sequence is TGTGCTAGTGGCGGCTCTGGGGCCAACGTCCTGACTTTC. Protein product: CASGGSGANVLTF.

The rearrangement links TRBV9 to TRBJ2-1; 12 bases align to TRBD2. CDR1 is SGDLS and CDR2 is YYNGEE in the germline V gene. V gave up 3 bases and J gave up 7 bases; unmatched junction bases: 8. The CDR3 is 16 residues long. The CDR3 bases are TGTGCCAGCAGCGAGCAACTAGCGGGGGGAAAGAATGAGCAGTTCTTC. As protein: CASSEQLAGGKNEQFF. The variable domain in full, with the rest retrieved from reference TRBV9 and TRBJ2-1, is DSGVTQTPKHLITATGQRVTLRCSPRSGDLSVYWYQQSLDQGLQFLIQYYNGEERAKGNILERFSAQQFPDLHSELNLSSLELGDSALYFCASSEQLAGGKNEQFFGPGTRLTVL.

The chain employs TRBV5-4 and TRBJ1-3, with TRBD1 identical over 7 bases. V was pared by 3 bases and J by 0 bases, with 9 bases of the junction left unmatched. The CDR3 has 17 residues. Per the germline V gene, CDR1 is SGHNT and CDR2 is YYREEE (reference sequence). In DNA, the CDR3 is TGTGCCAGCAGCTCGGCCCAGGGGGTTAACTCTGGAAACACCATATATTTT. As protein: CASSSAQGVNSGNTIYF.

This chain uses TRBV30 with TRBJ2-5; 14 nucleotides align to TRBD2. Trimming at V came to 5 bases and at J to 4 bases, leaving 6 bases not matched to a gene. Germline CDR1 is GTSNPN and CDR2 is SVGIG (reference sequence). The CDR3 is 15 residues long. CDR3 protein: CAWSTSGGGRETQYF. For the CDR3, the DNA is TGTGCCTGGTCGACTAGCGGGGGGGGCCGAGAGACCCAGTACTTC. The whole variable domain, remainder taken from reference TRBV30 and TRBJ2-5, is SQTIHQWPATLVQPVGSPLSLECTVEGTSNPNLYWYRQAAGRGLQLLFYSVGIGQISSEVPQNLSASRPQDRQFILSSKKLLLSDSGFYLCAWSTSGGGRETQYFGPGTRLLVL.

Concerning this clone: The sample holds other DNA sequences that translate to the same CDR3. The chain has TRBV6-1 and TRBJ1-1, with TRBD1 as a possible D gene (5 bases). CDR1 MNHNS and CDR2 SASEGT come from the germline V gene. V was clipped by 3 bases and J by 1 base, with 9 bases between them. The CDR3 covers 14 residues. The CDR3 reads CASSEVRGNTEAFF. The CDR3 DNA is TGTGCCAGCAGTGAGGTTAGGGGGAACACTGAAGCTTTCTTT.

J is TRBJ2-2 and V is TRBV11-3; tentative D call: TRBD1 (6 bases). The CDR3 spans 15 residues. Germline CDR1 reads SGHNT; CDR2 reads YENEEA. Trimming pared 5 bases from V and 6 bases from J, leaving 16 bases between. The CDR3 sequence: CASSPDREGAGELFF. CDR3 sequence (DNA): TGTGCCAGCAGCCCGGACAGAGAAGGCGCCGGGGAGCTGTTTTTT.

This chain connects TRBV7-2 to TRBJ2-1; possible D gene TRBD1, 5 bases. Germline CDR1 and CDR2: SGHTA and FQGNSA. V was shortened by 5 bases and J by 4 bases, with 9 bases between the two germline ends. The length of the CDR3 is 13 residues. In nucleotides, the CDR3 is TGTGCCAGCAGCAAGGGGCAGTACAATGAGCAGTTCTTC. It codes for CASSKGQYNEQFF. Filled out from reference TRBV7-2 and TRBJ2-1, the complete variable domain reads GAGVSQSPSNKVTEKGKDVELRCDPISGHTALYWYRQSLGQGLEFLIYFQGNSAPDKSGLPSDRFSAERTGGSVSTLTIQRTQQEDSAVYLCASSKGQYNEQFFGPGTRLTVL.

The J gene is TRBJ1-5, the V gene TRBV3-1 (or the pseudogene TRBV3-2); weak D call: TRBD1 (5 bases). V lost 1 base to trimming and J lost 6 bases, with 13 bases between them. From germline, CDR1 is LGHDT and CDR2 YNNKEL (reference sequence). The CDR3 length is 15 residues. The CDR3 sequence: CASSQGRGVGQPQHF. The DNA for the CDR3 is TGTGCCAGCAGCCAAGGAAGGGGTGTGGGTCAGCCCCAGCATTTT.

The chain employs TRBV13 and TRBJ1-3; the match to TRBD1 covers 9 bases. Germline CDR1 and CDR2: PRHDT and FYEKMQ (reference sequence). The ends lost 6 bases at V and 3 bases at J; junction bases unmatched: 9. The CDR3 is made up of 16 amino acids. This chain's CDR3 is CASRPTGTGNGNTIYF. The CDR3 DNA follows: TGTGCCAGCAGACCGACGGGGACAGGGAATGGAAACACCATATATTTT.

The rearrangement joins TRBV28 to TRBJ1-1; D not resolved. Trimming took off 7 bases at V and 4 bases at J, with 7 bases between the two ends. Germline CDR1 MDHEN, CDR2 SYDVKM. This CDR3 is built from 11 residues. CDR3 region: CASTSVTEAFF. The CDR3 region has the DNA TGTGCCAGCACTTCAGTCACTGAAGCTTTCTTT.